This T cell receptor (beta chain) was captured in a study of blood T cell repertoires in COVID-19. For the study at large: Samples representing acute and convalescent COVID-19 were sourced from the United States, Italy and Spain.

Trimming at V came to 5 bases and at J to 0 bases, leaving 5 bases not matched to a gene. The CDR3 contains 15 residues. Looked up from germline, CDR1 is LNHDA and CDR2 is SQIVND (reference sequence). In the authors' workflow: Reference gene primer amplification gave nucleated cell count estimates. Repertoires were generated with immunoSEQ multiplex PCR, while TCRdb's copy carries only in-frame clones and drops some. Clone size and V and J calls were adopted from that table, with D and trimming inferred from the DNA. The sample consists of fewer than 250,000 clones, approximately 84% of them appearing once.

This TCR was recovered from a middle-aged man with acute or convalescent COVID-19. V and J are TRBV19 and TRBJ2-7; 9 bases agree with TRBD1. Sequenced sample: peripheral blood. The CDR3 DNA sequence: TGTGCCAGTAGTTTCCAGGGACAGGGCTCCTACGAGCAGTACTTC. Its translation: CASSFQGQGSYEQYF.